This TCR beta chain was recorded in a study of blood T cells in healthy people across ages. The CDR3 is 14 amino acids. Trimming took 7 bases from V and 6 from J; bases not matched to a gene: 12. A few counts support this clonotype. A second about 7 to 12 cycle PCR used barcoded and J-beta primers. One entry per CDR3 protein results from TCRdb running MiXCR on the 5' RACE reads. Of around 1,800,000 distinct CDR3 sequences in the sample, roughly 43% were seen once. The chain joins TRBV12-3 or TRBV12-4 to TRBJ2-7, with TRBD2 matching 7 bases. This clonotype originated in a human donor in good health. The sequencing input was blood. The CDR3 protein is CASTFGGGSLEQYF. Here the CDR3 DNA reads TGTGCCAGCACTTTTGGGGGGGGGTCCCTCGAGCAGTACTTC.